A single sample is the source of the 24 T cell receptor beta chains below, sequenced in a study of cytomegalovirus exposure and HLA in healthy donors. Both 60 Vbeta primers and 13 Jbeta primers went into the PCR. Data came from immunoSEQ multiplex PCR; TCRdb stores just in-frame clones and leaves some out. The data contain about 160,000 clones, approximately 75% of them singletons. The specimen was PBMCs. These receptor sequences come from a man between 45 and 60 years old in good health and CMV-seropositive.

J is TRBJ2-5 and V is TRBV6-1; weak D call: TRBD1 (5 bases). Between the trimmed V and J ends, which lost 4 bases and 1 base, there was a span of 13 bases. The CDR3 has 15 residues. CDR1 and CDR2 from the germline V gene are MNHNS and SASEGT. CDR3 nucleotide sequence: TGTGCCAGCAGTGTAGGGGTCTGGCCCCAAGAGACCCAGTACTTC. This translates into CASSVGVWPQETQYF.

Only one count was recorded for this clone. V gene TRBV7-2 combines with J gene TRBJ1-1; 10 nucleotides agree with TRBD1. J gave up 1 base and V 5 bases, and 7 bases lay outside the gene matches. The length of the CDR3 is 16 residues. Germline V gives CDR1 SGHTA, CDR2 FQGNSA. The CDR3 nucleotides are TGTGCCAGCAGCCAAGGACAGGGGGGATGGAACACTGAAGCTTTCTTT. Its translation is CASSQGQGGWNTEAFF.

The chain links TRBV11-3 to TRBJ2-5; 8 bases map to TRBD1. This CDR3 has 15 residues. The V segment lost 5 bases and the J segment 5 bases; nucleotides outside the gene matches: 10. Germline CDR1 is SGHNT and CDR2 is YENEEA. The CDR3 coding sequence is TGTGCCAGCAGCACGGACAGGGCTCATGTGGAGACCCAGTACTTC. Translated: CASSTDRAHVETQYF.

This chain joins TRBV30 and TRBJ1-1; TRBD1 is a possible D gene (6 bases). Germline V CDR1 and CDR2: GTSNPN, SVGIG (reference sequence). V lost 2 bases to trimming and J lost 1 base, with 11 bases between them. This CDR3 contains 14 residues. CDR3 loop: CAWSWGGGNTEAFF. Here the CDR3 DNA reads TGTGCCTGGAGTTGGGGAGGGGGGAACACTGAAGCTTTCTTT. The full variable domain, rest sourced from reference TRBV30 and TRBJ1-1, is SQTIHQWPATLVQPVGSPLSLECTVEGTSNPNLYWYRQAAGRGLQLLFYSVGIGQISSEVPQNLSASRPQDRQFILSSKKLLLSDSGFYLCAWSWGGGNTEAFFGQGTRLTVV.

The rearrangement uses TRBV2 and TRBJ1-1; D ambiguous. Germline V lookup: CDR1 SNHLY, CDR2 FYNNEI. The CDR3 covers 11 residues. V gave up 4 bases and J gave up 7 bases, with 7 bases separating them. CDR3 nucleotides: TGTGCCAGCAGTGGACACTTTGAAGCTTTCTTT. The encoded protein is CASSGHFEAFF. The whole variable domain, filled in from reference TRBV2 and TRBJ1-1, reads EPEVTQTPSHQVTQMGQEVILRCVPISNHLYFYWYRQILGQKVEFLVSFYNNEISEKSEIFDDQFSVERPDGSNFTLKIRSTKLEDSAMYFCASSGHFEAFFGQGTRLTVV.

The genes are TRBV19 and TRBJ2-7; 10 nucleotides agree with TRBD1. V was pared by 0 bases and J by 3 bases, with 2 bases of the junction left unmatched. The V gene's germline CDR1 is LNHDA and CDR2 SQIVND (reference sequence). The CDR3 contains 15 residues. The DNA for the CDR3 is TGTGCCAGTAGTATAGACCGGGACAGGGGCTACGAGCAGTACTTC. Its protein product is CASSIDRDRGYEQYF.

The chain combines TRBV11-2 with TRBJ2-3, with 12 positions matching TRBD2. The CDR3 spans 16 residues. CDR1 and CDR2 (germline): SGHAT, FQNNGV. V was clipped by 9 bases and J by 3 bases; unmatched bases: 10. DNA of the CDR3: TGTGCCAGTCGGACTAGCGGGGAGGCTGGGACAGATACGCAGTATTTT. Protein product: CASRTSGEAGTDTQYF.

The chain carries TRBV2 and TRBJ1-5, with D unclear. The CDR3 is 14 residues long. The V gene's germline CDR1 is SNHLY and CDR2 FYNNEI. With 4 bases removed from V and 1 base from J, the gap between germline ends came to 8 bases. This chain's CDR3 is CASSVRQSNQPQHF. The CDR3 coding sequence is TGTGCCAGCAGTGTCAGGCAGAGCAATCAGCCCCAGCATTTT. The full variable domain, with the rest looked up from reference TRBV2 and TRBJ1-5, is EPEVTQTPSHQVTQMGQEVILRCVPISNHLYFYWYRQILGQKVEFLVSFYNNEISEKSEIFDDQFSVERPDGSNFTLKIRSTKLEDSAMYFCASSVRQSNQPQHFGDGTRLSIL.

The V gene is TRBV30, the J gene TRBJ1-3; D is perhaps TRBD1 (5 bases). V shed 5 bases and J shed 4 bases, with 27 bases lying between them. Germline V gene sequence: CDR1 GTSNPN, CDR2 SVGIG (reference sequence). The length of the CDR3 is 18 residues. The CDR3 spells CAWRSSQGFRSSGNTIYF. In DNA, the CDR3 is TGTGCCTGGCGATCCTCCCAGGGCTTTCGGTCGTCGGGAAACACCATATATTTT.

V and J are TRBV7-6 and TRBJ2-5; D might be TRBD1 (5 bases). This CDR3 spans 16 amino acids. V was pared by 0 bases and J by 0 bases, with 11 bases between. The germline gives CDR1 SGHVS, CDR2 FNYEAQ. CDR3 sequence (DNA): TGTGCCAGCAGCTTAGCGGCCAGGGCCCACCAAGAGACCCAGTACTTC. Encoded protein: CASSLAARAHQETQYF.

The rearrangement joins TRBV6-9 to TRBJ2-7, with D hard to call. Trimming stripped 6 bases from V and 1 base from J, with 7 bases between. CDR1 and CDR2 (germline): MNHGY, SVAAGI. The CDR3 loop spans 12 amino acids. CDR3 nucleotides: TGTGCCAGCAGCTCCCGGTCCTACGAGCAGTACTTC. Protein sequence: CASSSRSYEQYF.

This clone was seen once. The genes are TRBV28 and TRBJ1-5; 8 positions agree with TRBD1. There are 14 residues in the CDR3. J was trimmed by 10 bases and V by 2 bases; bases with no gene match: 7. The germline V gene has CDR1 MDHEN and CDR2 SYDVKM. The CDR3 protein is CASSLGTGRGPQHF. Here the CDR3 DNA reads TGTGCCAGCAGTTTAGGGACAGGTCGGGGCCCCCAGCATTTT.

The gene calls are TRBV15 and TRBJ1-3; TRBD1 is a possible D gene (5 bases). Germline CDR1 reads LNHNV; CDR2 reads YYDKDF (reference sequence). This CDR3 region has 19 residues. V lost 0 bases and J lost 4, with 22 bases in between. The CDR3: CATSRDPAGWGRRGNTIYF. Written as DNA, the CDR3 is TGTGCCACCAGCAGAGATCCCGCAGGGTGGGGTCGTCGAGGAAACACCATATATTTT.

CDR3 sequence: CASSPGGLTYEQYF. DNA for the CDR3: TGCGCCAGCAGCCCGGGGGGACTTACCTACGAGCAGTACTTC. The chain links TRBV5-1 to TRBJ2-7, with 7 bases fitting TRBD2. The CDR3 runs to 14 residues. V shed 4 bases and J 2 bases; nucleotides not matched to a gene: 6. CDR1 SGHRS and CDR2 YFSETQ come from the germline V gene.

This clone was found once. V is TRBV5-1 and J is TRBJ1-5; 9 bases map to TRBD1. The V segment lost 2 bases and the J segment 0 bases; nucleotides outside the gene matches: 6. This CDR3 contains 17 residues. Germline CDR1 reads SGHRS; CDR2 reads YFSETQ. CDR3: CASSFTGGPYSNQPQHF. Written as DNA, the CDR3 is TGCGCCAGCAGCTTCACAGGGGGCCCCTATAGCAATCAGCCCCAGCATTTT.

CDR3: CASSPPMGQGGSAGYTF. The CDR3 nucleotides are TGTGCCAGCTCACCACCAATGGGACAGGGGGGTTCAGCTGGCTACACCTTC. This chain links TRBV18 with TRBJ1-2; 11 bases match TRBD1. There are 17 residues in the CDR3. V lost 0 bases, J lost 7 bases, and 10 bases stayed unmatched. Germline V gene data show CDR1 as KGHSH and CDR2 as LQKENI.

This clone was detected once. This sequence joins TRBV4-1 and TRBJ2-2; 10 positions agree with TRBD2. Germline assignment: CDR1 MGHRA and CDR2 YSYEKL. V dropped 0 bases and J dropped 7; count of bases not matched to a gene: 8. The CDR3 is made up of 17 amino acids. CDR3 bases: TGCGCCAGCAGCCAAGACCGCACTAGCGGGGTTGTCGGGGAGCTGTTTTTT. Translation gives CASSQDRTSGVVGELFF.

The CDR3 DNA follows: TGTGCCAGCAGCCCAGTGGGGGACTACTCGAACTATGGCTACACCTTC. This encodes CASSPVGDYSNYGYTF. The genes are TRBV7-9 and TRBJ1-2; tentative D call: TRBD1 (5 bases). The CDR3 runs to 16 residues. Germline-derived CDR1 and CDR2 are SEHNR and FQNEAQ (reference sequence). V shed 5 bases and J shed 2 bases, with 18 bases lying between them.

V gene TRBV18 combines with J gene TRBJ1-2; 7 nucleotides match TRBD1. The germline V gene has CDR1 KGHSH and CDR2 LQKENI. The CDR3 length is 18 residues. Trimming removed 0 bases from V and 8 bases from J; junction bases left unmatched: 18. This CDR3 reads CASSPPGTDHRPGRGYTF. The CDR3 region has the DNA TGTGCCAGCTCACCACCGGGGACAGACCACAGGCCCGGGCGGGGCTACACCTTC. The entire variable domain, with the rest obtained from reference TRBV18 and TRBJ1-2, is as follows: NAGVMQNPRHLVRRRGQEARLRCSPMKGHSHVYWYRQLPEEGLKFMVYLQKENIIDESGMPKERFSAEFPKEGPSILRIQQVVRGDSAAYFCASSPPGTDHRPGRGYTFGSGTRLTVV.

This clone was observed a few times. This rearrangement joins TRBV6-1 to TRBJ1-1, with TRBD1 matching over 9 bases. Unmatched junction bases numbered 5, after V lost 1 base and J lost 5 bases. CDR3 length: 15 amino acids. The V gene's germline CDR1 is MNHNS and CDR2 SASEGT. DNA of the CDR3: TGTGCCAGCAGTGAAGTCACGGACAGGGGTACTGAAGCTTTCTTT. It is translated as CASSEVTDRGTEAFF.

The rearrangement uses TRBV5-4 and TRBJ1-2, with D possibly being TRBD1 (6 bases). The CDR3 has 14 residues. V lost 3 bases and J 2 bases, leaving 11 bases between the germline ends. Germline V gene sequence: CDR1 SGHNT, CDR2 YYREEE (reference sequence). This chain's CDR3 is CASSSWGGNYGYTF. As DNA, the CDR3 is TGTGCCAGCAGCTCGTGGGGGGGCAACTATGGCTACACCTTC.

For this clone: Different DNA sequences within this sample yield the same CDR3. The chain links TRBV28 to TRBJ2-3, with 9 bases lining up with TRBD2. The J segment lost 1 base and the V segment lost 2 bases, leaving 1 base of the junction unmatched. Germline loops: CDR1 MDHEN, CDR2 SYDVKM. This CDR3 has 15 residues. The CDR3 region has the DNA TGTGCCAGCAGTTTACTAGCGGGACGCACAGATACGCAGTATTTT. It yields the protein CASSLLAGRTDTQYF.

This clone is a singleton in its sample. The chain employs TRBV4-2 and TRBJ2-7; D is unresolved. V lost 0 bases, J lost 7 bases, and 16 bases lay in between. CDR3 length: 15 amino acids. From germline, CDR1 is LGHNA and CDR2 YNFKEQ. The CDR3 loop reads CASSQDLGDSREQYF. The CDR3 coding sequence is TGTGCCAGCAGCCAAGATCTTGGCGACTCGCGAGAGCAGTACTTC.

V usage is TRBV4-1 and J usage is TRBJ1-6; TRBD1 matches 8 bases. The V and J ends lost 3 bases and 10 bases, in that order; junction bases with no gene match: 11. The germline V gene encodes CDR1 MGHRA and CDR2 YSYEKL. CDR3 size: 16 residues. Written as DNA, the CDR3 is TGCGCCAGCAGCCAGTCGCTAACAGGGGGACGGTCACCCCTCCACTTT. Encoded protein: CASSQSLTGGRSPLHF.